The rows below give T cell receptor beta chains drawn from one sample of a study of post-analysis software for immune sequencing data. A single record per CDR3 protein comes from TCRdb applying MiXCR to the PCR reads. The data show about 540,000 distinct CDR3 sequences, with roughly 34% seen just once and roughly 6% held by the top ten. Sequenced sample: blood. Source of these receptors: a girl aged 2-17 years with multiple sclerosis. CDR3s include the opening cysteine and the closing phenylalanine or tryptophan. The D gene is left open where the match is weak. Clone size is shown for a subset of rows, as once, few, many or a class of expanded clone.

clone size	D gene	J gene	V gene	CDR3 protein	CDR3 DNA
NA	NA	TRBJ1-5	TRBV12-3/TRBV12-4	CASSLGGITQPQHF	TGTGCCAGCAGTTTGGGGGGGATTACTCAGCCCCAGCATTTT
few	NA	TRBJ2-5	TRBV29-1	CSADTLLQETQYF	TGCAGCGCAGACACATTACTCCAAGAGACCCAGTACTTC
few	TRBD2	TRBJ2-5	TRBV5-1	CASSGLAGPETQYF	TGCGCCAGCAGCGGACTAGCGGGTCCAGAGACCCAGTACTTC
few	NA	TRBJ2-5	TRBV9	CASSVAEGRETQYF	TGTGCCAGCAGCGTAGCTGAGGGGAGAGAGACCCAGTACTTC
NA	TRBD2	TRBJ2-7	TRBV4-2	CASSQDPAGGNSYEQYF	TGTGCCAGCAGCCAAGATCCCGCGGGGGGGAACTCCTACGAGCAGTACTTC
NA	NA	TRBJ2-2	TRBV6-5	CASSYFGPRGTGELFF	TGTGCCAGCAGTTACTTCGGTCCCCGGGGGACCGGGGAGCTGTTTTTT
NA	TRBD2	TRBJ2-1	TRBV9	CASSVLGTSGNNEQFF	TGTGCCAGCAGCGTCCTCGGGACTAGCGGAAACAATGAGCAGTTCTTC
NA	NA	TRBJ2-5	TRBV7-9	CASSLPGIGTQYF	TGTGCCAGCAGCTTACCGGGCATCGGGACCCAGTACTTC
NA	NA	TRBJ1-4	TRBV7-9	CASSSTGLSEKLFF	TGTGCCAGCAGCTCGACAGGTTTGTCCGAAAAACTGTTTTTT
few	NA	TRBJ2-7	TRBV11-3	CASSLAPLGEQYF	TGTGCCAGCAGCTTAGCCCCCCTAGGCGAGCAGTACTTC
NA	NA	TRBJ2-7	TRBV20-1	CSAQDVSRVHEQYF	TGCAGTGCTCAAGACGTTAGCCGCGTCCACGAGCAGTACTTC
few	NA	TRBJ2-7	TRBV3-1	CASSQDRRGEQYF	TGTGCCAGCAGCCAAGACCGGCGGGGAGAGCAGTACTTC
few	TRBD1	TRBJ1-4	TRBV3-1	CASSQGDRDEKLFF	TGTGCCAGCAGCCAGGGGGACAGGGACGAAAAACTGTTTTTT
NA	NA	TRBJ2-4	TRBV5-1	CASSLAEKGRANIQYF	TGCGCCAGCAGCTTGGCCGAAAAGGGCAGGGCCAACATTCAGTACTTC